This T cell receptor (beta chain) was profiled in a study of OX40 agonist ivuxolimab in advanced cancers. In the study overall: Participants averaged around 60 years of age (range about 23 to 79) and were roughly 80% male. Of the participants, roughly 40% had some prior anti-PD-1, anti-PD-L1 or anti-CTLA-4 therapy, which was allowed.

Remarks on this clone: Antigen specificity is unknown.

Baseline was the first blood sampling point, followed by cycle 4 day 1 and cycle 7 day 1. Study outcomes and limitations: Low normalized clonal expansion also occurred in some nonresponding patients.

The table came from immunoSEQ multiplex PCR; TCRdb's copy has only in-frame clones and leaves some out. The repertoire includes tens of thousands of clones, approximately 88% of them detected once, and roughly 18% sits in the top ten. This CDR3 spans 16 amino acids. CDR1 is SGHDT, CDR2 YYEEEE, per germline. Trimming left V 0 bases short and J 3 bases short, with 13 bases between. The TCR originated in an adult with an advanced solid tumor such as melanoma, head and neck, liver or kidney cancer. Source: CD4+ or CD8+ T cells sorted from blood, taken in a trial of the OX40 agonist ivuxolimab. The chain carries TRBV5-6 and TRBJ1-5; D is possibly TRBD1 (6 bases). The CDR3 bases are TGTGCCAGCAGCTTGGCGGTACAGGGTTTCAATCAGCCCCAGCATTTT. This sequence encodes CASSLAVQGFNQPQHF.